This is a list of T cell receptor beta chains from one sample in a study of T-cell reconstitution after alpha-beta-depleted transplantation in children. MiXCR, applied by TCRdb to the PCR reads, yields one record per CDR3 protein. The sample has under 300,000 distinct CDR3 sequences; more than 7.5% are singletons. The source was PBMCs from the stem cell graft donor, collected from the stem cell graft. All receptors come from a human donor who donated a stem cell graft to a child with SCID. The CDR3 runs from the conserved cysteine through the conserved F or W. D genes are given only for firm matches. Clone sizes are given selectively: once, few, many, or a class where the clone is expanded.

TGCGCCAGCAGCTTGGTTCCGGGAGGCTATGGCTACACCTTC	CASSLVPGGYGYTF	TRBV5-1	TRBJ1-2	-	many
TGTGCCAGCAGATCAGGTGGCAGCTCCTACAATGAGCAGTTCTTC	CASRSGGSSYNEQFF	TRBV25-1	TRBJ2-1	-	many
TGTGCCAGCAGCCAAAGACAGGGGTCGGCCCAGTACTTC	CASSQRQGSAQYF	TRBV5-6	TRBJ2-5	TRBD1	many
TGTGCCAGCAGCCCCAGGGGGCCAGTACTGTTCCCAGATACGCAGTATTTT	CASSPRGPVLFPDTQYF	TRBV11-2	TRBJ2-3	TRBD1	many
TGTGCCAGCACTCCGTACAGGGCTACCTACGAGCAGTACTTC	CASTPYRATYEQYF	TRBV28	TRBJ2-7	-	few
TGTGCCAGCAGCACCGGGCCCAAAGCGGGAAACACCATATATTTT	CASSTGPKAGNTIYF	TRBV6-2/TRBV6-3	TRBJ1-3	-	many
TGCGCCAGCCGCCTCGGGACAAATGCCGAGCAGTACTTC	CASRLGTNAEQYF	TRBV5-1	TRBJ2-7	-	-
TGTGCCAGCAGCTTAGGGACAGGAAACTATGGCTACACCTTC	CASSLGTGNYGYTF	TRBV5-1	TRBJ1-2	TRBD1	many
TGTGCCAGCATCGCAGGAGATTCACCCCTCCACTTT	CASIAGDSPLHF	TRBV21-1	TRBJ1-6	-	many
TGTGCCAGCAGCCCCGGGGACGGATCCTACGAGCAGTACTTC	CASSPGDGSYEQYF	TRBV7-2	TRBJ2-7	-	few
TGTGCCAGCAGCCAAGAGGAACGGGCAGATACGCAGTATTTT	CASSQEERADTQYF	TRBV4-2	TRBJ2-3	-	many
TGCGCCAGCCGTTCTCCGGGACAGTCTAACACCGGGGAGCTGTTTTTT	CASRSPGQSNTGELFF	TRBV5-1	TRBJ2-2	TRBD1	many
TGTGCCAGCACTCCAATGAGGAAAAACATTCAGTACTTC	CASTPMRKNIQYF	TRBV11-2	TRBJ2-4	-	many
TGCAGTGCTAGAGGGGGGATCTCTAGCACAGATACGCAGTATTTT	CSARGGISSTDTQYF	TRBV20-1	TRBJ2-3	-	many
TGCGCCAGCAGCCAAGAAGTTCCCGGGCGGAACACCGGGGAGCTGTTTTTT	CASSQEVPGRNTGELFF	TRBV4-1	TRBJ2-2	-	many
TGCAGCGTTTTGGTCGGGGAGCTGTTTTTT	CSVLVGELFF	TRBV29-1	TRBJ2-2	-	many
TGCGCCAGCAGCTTGGAAACGACAGGGTCCACTGAAGCTTTCTTT	CASSLETTGSTEAFF	TRBV5-1	TRBJ1-1	TRBD1	many
TGTGCCAGCAGTGAAGGGGGCAGGGAGAACACTGAAGCTTTCTTT	CASSEGGRENTEAFF	TRBV2	TRBJ1-1	-	many
TGTGCCAGCCTATCATCCGGGAGGCTTGAGACCCAGTACTTC	CASLSSGRLETQYF	TRBV12-3/TRBV12-4	TRBJ2-5	TRBD2	many
TGTGCCAGCAGCTTAGAGGGAACAGCGTACGAGCAGTACTTC	CASSLEGTAYEQYF	TRBV7-2	TRBJ2-7	-	many
TGTGCCAGCAGCAAAGCTGACCCAGGGGGGTTGTGCGGCTACACCTTC	CASSKADPGGLCGYTF	TRBV21-1	TRBJ1-2	-	few
TGCAGTGCTTGGGACTTAACTAAAACCGATGGGGCCCAGTACTTC	CSAWDLTKTDGAQYF	TRBV20-1	TRBJ2-5	-	many
TGTGCCAGCAGCCGGACAGGAGGGCCCTATAATTCACCCCTCCACTTT	CASSRTGGPYNSPLHF	TRBV7-3	TRBJ1-6	TRBD1	many
TGCAGTGCTACCCGGGACAGGGGGCGTGAAGCCAAAAACATTCAGTACTTC	CSATRDRGREAKNIQYF	TRBV20-1	TRBJ2-4	TRBD1	many
TGTGCCACCAGTGCCGACAGAGATCAGCCCCAGCATTTT	CATSADRDQPQHF	TRBV24-1	TRBJ1-5	-	-
TGTGCCAGCACCCGGACTAGCGGGGGTAATGAGCAGTTCTTC	CASTRTSGGNEQFF	TRBV6-2/TRBV6-3	TRBJ2-1	TRBD2	many
TGTGCCAGCAGTTTAACCGCGCGCCGTCAGGGCGCCGAGCAGTACTTC	CASSLTARRQGAEQYF	TRBV6-5	TRBJ2-7	-	many
TGTGCCAGCAGCCAAGGGCCTCTAAACATTCAGTACTTC	CASSQGPLNIQYF	TRBV3-1	TRBJ2-4	-	many
TGTGCCAGCAGCCCGGAACGGACCGGTTCAAGGCAGTTCTTC	CASSPERTGSRQFF	TRBV7-9	TRBJ2-1	-	-
TGTGCCAGCAGCCAAGGCCTTAACTATGGCTACACCTTC	CASSQGLNYGYTF	TRBV3-1	TRBJ1-2	-	many
TGCGCCAGCAGCTTGGTACAGGGGGCGTCTAATGAAAAACTGTTTTTT	CASSLVQGASNEKLFF	TRBV5-1	TRBJ1-4	TRBD1	many
TGTGCCAGCAGCTTAACCATCTGGGACAGTCCCCAGGGAGGGCTGTTTTTT	CASSLTIWDSPQGGLFF	TRBV7-9	TRBJ2-2	-	many
TGTGCCAGCAGTTCCCCCCGAGGGGGCCAAGATACGCAGTATTTT	CASSSPRGGQDTQYF	TRBV12-3/TRBV12-4	TRBJ2-3	TRBD1	many
TGCAGTGCTTCGACAGGGGGTGCCTACTATGGCTACACCTTC	CSASTGGAYYGYTF	TRBV20-1	TRBJ1-2	TRBD1	many
TGTGCCAGCAGCTTAGTCCCCAGGGGGATTTATGGCTACACCTTC	CASSLVPRGIYGYTF	TRBV7-2	TRBJ1-2	TRBD1	many
TGCAGTGCTAGTTTTGACAGGGAGGCTGAAGCTTTCTTT	CSASFDREAEAFF	TRBV20-1	TRBJ1-1	TRBD1	many
TGCAGTGACATGATTTTAGGGGGAACTGAAGCTTTCTTT	CSDMILGGTEAFF	TRBV20-1	TRBJ1-1	-	many
TGCGCCAGCGGTCGAAGAACCAACTATGGCTACACCTTC	CASGRRTNYGYTF	TRBV5-1	TRBJ1-2	-	many
TGTGCCAGCAGTTCCCGCTTGGGGGCCGTCGACGAGCAGTACTTC	CASSSRLGAVDEQYF	TRBV12-3/TRBV12-4	TRBJ2-7	-	many
TGCGCCAGCAGCGCCGGGACCGAGAACACTGAAGCTTTCTTT	CASSAGTENTEAFF	TRBV5-1	TRBJ1-1	-	many
TGTGCCAGCAGTTATACGACAGGGGGAGGTGATGGCTACACCTTC	CASSYTTGGGDGYTF	TRBV6-2/TRBV6-3	TRBJ1-2	TRBD1	-
TGTGCCAGCAGTTCGGCGGGACTAGCCGACAATGAGCAGTTCTTC	CASSSAGLADNEQFF	TRBV6-5	TRBJ2-1	TRBD2	many
TGTGCCAGCAGCCAATCGGGAGCCGCTGAAGCTTTCTTT	CASSQSGAAEAFF	TRBV7-9	TRBJ1-1	-	many
TGCGCCAGCAGCCAAGTAGGGCTCCTGAGCACAGATACGCAGTATTTT	CASSQVGLLSTDTQYF	TRBV4-3	TRBJ2-3	-	many
TGCGCCAGCAGCGACAGGGTGAACACTGAAGCTTTCTTT	CASSDRVNTEAFF	TRBV4-1	TRBJ1-1	TRBD1	many
TGTGCCAGCAGTTTTTATGACAGGGACGAAGCTTTCTTT	CASSFYDRDEAFF	TRBV27	TRBJ1-1	TRBD1	many
TGTGCCAGCAGCCACCACGTCACAGGTCGGGGGGGAGCGAACACCGGGGAGCTGTTTTTT	CASSHHVTGRGGANTGELFF	TRBV4-2	TRBJ2-2	TRBD2	many
TGCGCCAGCAGCTTGACGGGACAGGTGGGGGATACGCAGTATTTT	CASSLTGQVGDTQYF	TRBV5-1	TRBJ2-3	TRBD1	many
TGCGCCAGCAGCTTGGGGGACAGGGGATATGAGACCCAGTACTTC	CASSLGDRGYETQYF	TRBV5-1	TRBJ2-5	TRBD1	many
TGCAGTGCTAGAGAGGAGGCAGTAGCTAACTATGGCTACACCTTC	CSAREEAVANYGYTF	TRBV20-1	TRBJ1-2	-	many
TGCAGCGGGAGGACTAGCGGGGACCAAGAGACCCAGTACTTC	CSGRTSGDQETQYF	TRBV29-1	TRBJ2-5	TRBD2	many
TGCAGTGTCTGGACTAGAGAAGAGACCCAGTACTTC	CSVWTREETQYF	TRBV20-1	TRBJ2-5	TRBD2	many
TGTGCCAGCAGCTTGGCCGGACTGGGGTCGGGTTCCGCTGAAGCTTTCTTT	CASSLAGLGSGSAEAFF	TRBV5-6	TRBJ1-1	-	many
TGCGCCAGCAGCCCAGGGGAGCGGGGGGGCCCAGATACGCAGTATTTT	CASSPGERGGPDTQYF	TRBV4-1	TRBJ2-3	TRBD2	many